Following are 5 T cell receptor beta chains from one sample sequenced in a study of a mutant IDH1 vaccine in newly diagnosed glioma. Measured with immunoSEQ multiplex PCR; TCRdb has only the in-frame clones, and not every one. The profile shows approximately 34,000 clones, around 90% of them singletons. Their specific antigens are unknown. Time point meaning: week 47, end of study. Every vaccination contained 300 ug of the mutant IDH1 20-mer peptide and was paired with topical imiquimod. The sequencing here drew on PBMCs, taken from a glioma patient whose treatment included an IDH1 peptide vaccine. The receptors here all came from a man in his forties or fifties with glioma.

The DNA of the CDR3 is TGTGCCAGCAGTCGCCGAGGACAGCCCACCGGGGAGCTGTTTTTT. As protein: CASSRRGQPTGELFF. The chain is built from TRBV6-5 and TRBJ2-2, with D perhaps TRBD1 (6 bases). CDR1 and CDR2 from the germline V gene are MNHEY and SVGAGI. This CDR3 comprises 15 residues. V lost 5 bases and J 4 bases, leaving 14 bases between the germline ends.

The chain links TRBV6-5 to TRBJ1-2; 10 nucleotides match TRBD1. Losses at the gene ends were 6 bases for V and 4 bases for J; bases not matched to a gene: 5. The V gene's germline CDR1 is MNHEY and CDR2 SVGAGI. The CDR3 spans 14 residues. CDR3 sequence reads: CASSDRGPGYGYTF. The CDR3 DNA reads TGTGCCAGCAGCGACAGGGGGCCCGGCTATGGCTACACCTTC.

V usage is TRBV7-9 and J usage is TRBJ1-2; D is ambiguous. The CDR3 extends over 16 amino acids. The germline CDR1 and CDR2 sequences are SEHNR and FQNEAQ (reference sequence). V dropped 1 base and J dropped 7 bases, with 19 bases sitting between them. In nucleotides, the CDR3 is TGTGCCAGCAGCTTAGATAACCCTGTCGGCAGCGGTGGCTACACCTTC. This gives the protein CASSLDNPVGSGGYTF. Together with reference TRBV7-9 and TRBJ1-2, the CDR3 gives the full variable domain: DTGVSQNPRHKITKRGQNVTFRCDPISEHNRLYWYRQTLGQGPEFLTYFQNEAQLEKSRLLSDRFSAERPKGSFSTLEIQRTEQGDSAMYLCASSLDNPVGSGGYTFGSGTRLTVV.

The chain uses TRBV28 and TRBJ1-1; 8 positions agree with TRBD1. This CDR3 comprises 16 residues. Germline CDR1 MDHEN, CDR2 SYDVKM. V lost 7 bases, J lost 2 bases, and 12 bases stayed unmatched. The CDR3 here is CASTRGQGAINTEAFF. For the CDR3, the DNA is TGTGCCAGCACCCGTGGGCAGGGGGCTATTAACACTGAAGCTTTCTTT.

This rearrangement joins TRBV5-6 to TRBJ2-5; D is tentatively TRBD1 or TRBD2 (6 bases each). The CDR3 has 16 amino acids. The V and J ends lost 0 bases and 5 bases respectively, with 17 bases between them. The germline V gene has CDR1 SGHDT and CDR2 YYEEEE. CDR3 coding DNA: TGTGCCAGCAGCTTGGCGGGGGACATGGAACGGGAGACCCAGTACTTC. Protein sequence: CASSLAGDMERETQYF.